The 29 T cell receptor beta chains below come from one sample, sequenced in a study of shared clonotypes between healthy human individuals. Sequencing was performed with immunoSEQ multiplex PCR; in TCRdb, only in-frame clones are kept and a portion is missing. The profile shows 1,500,000 or so clones, 98% to 99% of them singletons. Material: naive CD4+ T cells sorted from blood. Subset meaning: CD45RA+ positively selected. The receptors here all came from a man between 25 and 39 years old in good health.

The CDR3 sequence: CASSARDRTDTQYF. CDR3 nucleotide sequence: TGTGCCAGCAGCGCCCGGGACCGTACAGATACGCAGTATTTT. V and J are TRBV9 and TRBJ2-3; the D gene could be TRBD1 or TRBD2 (5 bases each). The CDR3 sequence is 14 residues long. Trimming stripped 3 bases from V and 3 bases from J, with 11 bases between. CDR1 and CDR2 (germline): SGDLS, YYNGEE.

This clone has just one count. The chain joins TRBV12-5 to TRBJ2-7; D gene ambiguous. The length of the CDR3 is 13 residues. Germline V CDR1 and CDR2: LGHNT, FRNRAP. The germline V and J ends were trimmed by 6 bases and 3 bases, with 12 bases remaining between them. The DNA for the CDR3 is TGTGCTAGTGGCCAGGCGCCGGACTACGAGCAGTACTTC. Translation gives CASGQAPDYEQYF. The full variable domain, in which reference TRBV12-5 and TRBJ2-7 provide the parts outside the CDR3, is DARVTQTPRHKVTEMGQEVTMRCQPILGHNTVFWYRQTMMQGLELLAYFRNRAPLDDSGMPKDRFSAEMPDATLATLKIQPSEPRDSAVYFCASGQAPDYEQYFGPGTRLTVT.

This clone has more than one count but fewer than ten. V and J are TRBV5-1 and TRBJ1-5, with D maybe TRBD1 (6 bases). V was clipped by 4 bases and J by 5 bases, with 10 bases between them. CDR1 and CDR2 (germline): SGHRS, YFSETQ. This CDR3 is 13 amino acids long. The CDR3 reads CASSPGVDQPQHF. CDR3 coding DNA: TGCGCCAGCAGCCCAGGGGTAGATCAGCCCCAGCATTTT.

This clone has only one observation. The chain uses TRBV5-1 and TRBJ2-1; D unresolved. Per germline, CDR1 SGHRS and CDR2 YFSETQ. V was cut by 5 bases and J by 0 bases, with 9 bases left in between. The CDR3 length is 14 residues. This chain's CDR3 is CASRQQSSYNEQFF. CDR3 coding DNA: TGCGCCAGCAGACAACAAAGCTCCTACAATGAGCAGTTCTTC.

V and J are TRBV5-4 and TRBJ2-3; no clear D gene. The CDR3 is made up of 15 amino acids. Trimming removed 1 base at V and 1 base at J, with 10 bases between. CDR1 is SGHNT, CDR2 YYREEE, per germline (reference sequence). CDR3 loop: CASSLLATRTDTQYF. The CDR3 DNA reads TGTGCCAGCAGCTTGCTTGCGACCCGCACAGATACGCAGTATTTT.

V gene TRBV27 combines with J gene TRBJ2-1, with 10 bases that match TRBD2. CDR1 MNHEY and CDR2 SMNVEV come from the germline V gene (reference sequence). The CDR3 is made up of 17 amino acids. The J segment lost 2 bases and the V segment lost 5 bases, leaving 9 bases of the junction unmatched. For the CDR3, the DNA is TGTGCCAGCAGTACCCTCGGACTAGCGGAGGCCTACAATGAGCAGTTCTTC. It encodes CASSTLGLAEAYNEQFF.

This clone has just one count. The J gene is TRBJ2-1, the V gene TRBV9, with D perhaps matching TRBD1 or TRBD2 (5 bases each). Germline-derived CDR1 and CDR2 are SGDLS and YYNGEE. The CDR3 length is 14 residues. Trimming cost V 10 bases and J 5 bases, with 19 bases left between them. The CDR3: CAAATGLSDNEQFF. CDR3 DNA: TGTGCCGCAGCCACGGGGCTTTCGGACAATGAGCAGTTCTTC.

The V and J genes are TRBV5-6 and TRBJ2-1; D assignment may be TRBD1 or TRBD2 (5 bases each). Germline CDR1 is SGHDT and CDR2 is YYEEEE. Deletions cut 4 bases from V and 6 bases from J, with 14 bases between. This CDR3 spans 14 amino acids. The chain's CDR3 is CASSVPGPTNEQFF. The CDR3 nucleotides are TGTGCCAGCAGCGTACCGGGACCTACCAATGAGCAGTTCTTC.

The gene calls are TRBV5-1 and TRBJ2-3, with 9 bases fitting TRBD2. This CDR3 has 16 residues. The germline CDR1 and CDR2 sequences are SGHRS and YFSETQ. Losses at the gene ends were 3 bases for V and 5 bases for J; bases not matched to a gene: 10. In nucleotides, the CDR3 is TGCGCCAGCAGCTCCCGAACTAGCGGGTTCGGAGATACGCAGTATTTT. This codes for CASSSRTSGFGDTQYF.

The rearrangement links TRBV27 to TRBJ1-4, with 7 bases fitting TRBD1. Per germline, CDR1 MNHEY and CDR2 SMNVEV (reference sequence). The CDR3 extends over 14 amino acids. V shed 5 bases, J shed 8 bases, and the junction held 8 bases outside the gene matches. The CDR3 nucleotides are TGTGCCAGCAGTCTTACAGGGGATTGGGAAAAACTGTTTTTT. Protein sequence: CASSLTGDWEKLFF.

This sequence joins TRBV6-5 and TRBJ2-1; D gene uncertain. CDR3 length equals 16 residues. Trimming shortened V by 4 bases and J by 1 base, and 14 bases separated the two germline ends. Germline V CDR1 and CDR2: MNHEY, SVGAGI. The chain's CDR3 is CASSFSWLPSYNEQFF. CDR3 DNA: TGTGCCAGCAGTTTCAGCTGGCTACCTTCCTACAATGAGCAGTTCTTC.

This rearrangement joins TRBV5-1 to TRBJ2-1; 11 nucleotides match TRBD1. Germline assignment: CDR1 SGHRS and CDR2 YFSETQ. Trimming cost V 7 bases and J 4 bases; bases outside gene matches: 7. This CDR3 has 15 amino acids. The CDR3 nucleotides read TGCGCCAGCTCCGTGGACAGGGGGCCGTACAATGAGCAGTTCTTC. It codes for CASSVDRGPYNEQFF.

This chain uses TRBV9 with TRBJ2-2; 9 nucleotides match TRBD1. The CDR3 has 16 residues. V gave up 0 bases and J gave up 5 bases; unmatched junction bases: 5. The germline V gene has CDR1 SGDLS and CDR2 YYNGEE. CDR3 amino acids: CASSVAPTGGTGELFF. The CDR3, as DNA: TGTGCCAGCAGCGTAGCCCCGACAGGGGGTACCGGGGAGCTGTTTTTT.

The V and J genes are TRBV29-1 and TRBJ2-7; D is ambiguous. The V end lost 4 bases, the J end lost 4 bases, and 14 bases lay between the germline ends. Germline V gene sequence: CDR1 SQVTM, CDR2 ANQGSEA. There are 13 residues in the CDR3. The DNA of the CDR3 is TGCAGCGTTGCGGCCAACGGGCGGTACGAGCAGTACTTC. Translating gives CSVAANGRYEQYF.

V and J are TRBV10-3 and TRBJ2-1; 10 nucleotides line up with TRBD2. CDR1 is ENHRY and CDR2 is SYGVKD in the germline V gene. The junction had 5 bases not matched to a gene; V was cut back by 10 bases and J by 5 bases. The CDR3 runs 13 residues. CDR3 amino acids: CATQAGGDNEQFF. The CDR3 nucleotides are TGTGCCACTCAAGCGGGAGGGGACAATGAGCAGTTCTTC.

V is TRBV9 and J is TRBJ2-1; unclear D gene. V gave up 0 bases and J gave up 0 bases, with 10 bases separating them. The V gene's germline CDR1 is SGDLS and CDR2 YYNGEE. The CDR3 totals 16 residues. CDR3 sequence (DNA): TGTGCCAGCAGCGTAGGTCCGGACCACTCCTACAATGAGCAGTTCTTC. Translating gives CASSVGPDHSYNEQFF. The full variable domain, rest sourced from reference TRBV9 and TRBJ2-1, is DSGVTQTPKHLITATGQRVTLRCSPRSGDLSVYWYQQSLDQGLQFLIQYYNGEERAKGNILERFSAQQFPDLHSELNLSSLELGDSALYFCASSVGPDHSYNEQFFGPGTRLTVL.

The V call is TRBV10-3, the J call TRBJ2-7, with D possibly matching TRBD2 (6 bases). CDR3 size: 14 residues. V was clipped by 6 bases and J by 4 bases, with 16 bases between them. Germline V CDR1 and CDR2: ENHRY, SYGVKD. CDR3 sequence reads: CAISQAGTSYEQYF. The CDR3 DNA reads TGTGCCATCAGCCAGGCAGGGACTTCTTACGAGCAGTACTTC.

CDR3 sequence reads: CSARKEETQYF. The DNA for the CDR3 is TGCAGTGCTAGAAAGGAAGAGACCCAGTACTTC. The chain combines TRBV20-1 with TRBJ2-5; D is uncertain. The CDR3 consists of 11 residues. The V and J ends lost 2 bases and 3 bases respectively, with 4 bases between them. Germline lookup yields CDR1 DFQATT and CDR2 SNEGSKA (reference sequence).

This chain links TRBV28 with TRBJ2-7, with D possibly called TRBD1 or TRBD2 (5 bases each). The V gene lost 7 bases and the J gene lost 6 bases, with 16 bases spanning the gap. Looked up from germline, CDR1 is MDHEN and CDR2 is SYDVKM. The CDR3 runs to 13 residues. For the CDR3, the DNA is TGTGCCAGCACTCCCTTTTGGGGGACCGAGCAGTACTTC. This translates into CASTPFWGTEQYF.

The chain couples TRBV6-5 to TRBJ2-1; D gene uncertain. Per the germline V gene, CDR1 is MNHEY and CDR2 is SVGAGI. V lost 0 bases, J lost 4 bases, and 10 bases lay in between. There are 15 residues in the CDR3. The CDR3 DNA sequence: TGTGCCAGCAGTTACTCGAATCCCCAATACAATGAGCAGTTCTTC. Amino acid sequence: CASSYSNPQYNEQFF.

The rearrangement joins TRBV5-1 to TRBJ2-2; the D is unclear. The CDR3 loop spans 14 amino acids. Trimming removed 4 bases at V and 4 bases at J, with 11 bases between. The germline V gene has CDR1 SGHRS and CDR2 YFSETQ. CDR3: CASSPNLSTGELFF. CDR3 sequence (DNA): TGCGCCAGCAGCCCAAATCTGAGCACCGGGGAGCTGTTTTTT.

To note about this clone: The same CDR3 also results from other DNA sequences found in this sample. Here the CDR3 DNA reads TGTGCCAGCAGCTTAGTAGGGTCAGATACGCAGTATTTT. Protein sequence: CASSLVGSDTQYF. The rearrangement uses TRBV11-2 and TRBJ2-3; D gene uncertain. With 1 base removed from V and 4 bases from J, the gap between germline ends came to 6 bases. CDR1 is SGHAT, CDR2 FQNNGV, per germline. The CDR3 has 13 amino acids. Full variable domain (rest looked up from reference TRBV11-2 and TRBJ2-3): EAGVAQSPRYKIIEKRQSVAFWCNPISGHATLYWYQQILGQGPKLLIQFQNNGVVDDSQLPKDRFSAERLKGVDSTLKIQPAKLEDSAVYLCASSLVGSDTQYFGPGTRLTVL.

This chain uses TRBV5-1 with TRBJ1-2, with unresolved D. The V gene's germline CDR1 is SGHRS and CDR2 YFSETQ. This CDR3 has 14 amino acids. V was shortened by 0 bases and J by 3 bases, with 9 bases between the two germline ends. The CDR3 sequence is CASSLGVEHYGYTF. In nucleotides, the CDR3 is TGCGCCAGCAGCTTGGGGGTTGAGCACTATGGCTACACCTTC.

DNA of the CDR3: TGTGCCAGCAGCTTAGATGGGACAGGACATTTATTGTTCTATGGCTACACCTTC. Amino acids: CASSLDGTGHLLFYGYTF. The rearrangement links TRBV11-2 to TRBJ1-2; 8 bases align to TRBD1. Looked up from germline, CDR1 is SGHAT and CDR2 is FQNNGV. The CDR3 has 18 residues. With V trimmed by 0 bases and J by 4 bases, 13 bases remained unmatched.

The chain has TRBV10-1 and TRBJ1-1; TRBD1 agrees at 10 bases. V trimming: 0 bases; J trimming: 6 bases; junction bases outside the gene matches: 4. Germline V gives CDR1 WNHNN, CDR2 SYGVQD (reference sequence). The CDR3 extends over 15 amino acids. This CDR3 is CASSESGQGFAEAFF. As DNA, the CDR3 is TGCGCCAGCAGTGAGTCGGGACAGGGGTTCGCTGAAGCTTTCTTT.

This sequence joins TRBV5-6 and TRBJ2-7; TRBD2 is a possible D gene (6 bases). This CDR3 is built from 17 residues. Germline V gives CDR1 SGHDT, CDR2 YYEEEE. Trimming took 2 bases from V and 4 from J, leaving 22 bases between them. The CDR3 protein is CASSFGRAGTGWYEQYF. DNA for the CDR3: TGTGCCAGCAGCTTTGGACGCGCCGGGACTGGGTGGTACGAGCAGTACTTC.

The gene calls are TRBV5-1 and TRBJ1-3; D not certain. The CDR3 is made up of 13 amino acids. Germline V gene sequence: CDR1 SGHRS, CDR2 YFSETQ. V was clipped by 0 bases and J by 7 bases, with 8 bases between them. The chain's CDR3 is CASSLGLMNTIYF. DNA of the CDR3: TGCGCCAGCAGCTTGGGTTTGATGAACACCATATATTTT.

The V call is TRBV14, the J call TRBJ2-7; tentative D call: TRBD2 (5 bases). Germline V gives CDR1 SGHDN, CDR2 FVKESK. The CDR3 has 12 amino acids. V was pared by 5 bases and J by 3 bases, with 8 bases between. The CDR3 sequence: CASSGGFYEQYF. CDR3 sequence (DNA): TGTGCCAGCAGCGGCGGGTTCTACGAGCAGTACTTC.

This chain connects TRBV29-1 to TRBJ2-3; D call uncertain. Trimming removed 0 bases from V and 5 bases from J, with 3 bases in between. This CDR3 has 11 residues. The germline CDR1 and CDR2 sequences are SQVTM and ANQGSEA. The CDR3 spells CSVEDRDTQYF. Written as DNA, the CDR3 is TGCAGCGTTGAAGACCGAGATACGCAGTATTTT.